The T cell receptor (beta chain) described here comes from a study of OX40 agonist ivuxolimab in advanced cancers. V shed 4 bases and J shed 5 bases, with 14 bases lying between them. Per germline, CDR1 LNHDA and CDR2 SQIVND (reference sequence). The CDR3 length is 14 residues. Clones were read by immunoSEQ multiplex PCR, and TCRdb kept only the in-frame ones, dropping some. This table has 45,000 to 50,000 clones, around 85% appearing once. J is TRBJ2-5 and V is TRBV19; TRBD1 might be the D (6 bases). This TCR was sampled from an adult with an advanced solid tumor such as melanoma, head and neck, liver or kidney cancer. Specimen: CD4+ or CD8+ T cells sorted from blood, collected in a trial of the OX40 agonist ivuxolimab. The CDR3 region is CASSTTGFWETQYF. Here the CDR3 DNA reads TGTGCCAGTAGTACAACAGGGTTCTGGGAGACCCAGTACTTC.